Below, 27 T cell receptor beta chains from the same sample are listed, as sequenced in a study of T cells in localized non-small cell lung cancer. This table comes from immunoSEQ multiplex PCR, and its TCRdb copy is limited to in-frame clones, with some not included. The data show around 78,000 clones, around nine tenths seen once. The source material was peripheral blood, sampled before any cancer treatment. Receptors originate from a woman aged 40 to 75 with stage I squamous cell lung carcinoma.

This chain uses TRBV7-6 with TRBJ2-5; 7 nucleotides align to TRBD1. The CDR3 runs 14 residues. V gave up 5 bases and J gave up 4 bases; unmatched junction bases: 7. Looked up from germline, CDR1 is SGHVS and CDR2 is FNYEAQ. CDR3 sequence (DNA): TGTGCCAGCAGCCCCACGAACAGGGGAGAGACCCAGTACTTC. Translated, it gives CASSPTNRGETQYF.

The CDR3 nucleotides are TGTGCCAGCAGTTACTCGCCGGGCAACAGGGCAGATACGCAGTATTTT. Protein product: CASSYSPGNRADTQYF. This chain links TRBV6-5 with TRBJ2-3, with D tentatively TRBD1 (6 bases). The germline CDR1 and CDR2 sequences are MNHEY and SVGAGI. Trimming removed 0 bases from V and 4 bases from J, with 14 bases in between. There are 16 residues in the CDR3.

This rearrangement joins TRBV9 to TRBJ2-2, with 7 bases identical to TRBD2. The trim removed 4 bases at V and 6 bases at J, leaving 9 bases unmatched. The CDR3 covers 15 residues. In germline, CDR1 is SGDLS, CDR2 YYNGEE. As DNA, the CDR3 is TGTGCCAGCAGCACCAACGGGGGGAGCTCCGGGGAGCTGTTTTTT. Protein: CASSTNGGSSGELFF.

The V and J genes are TRBV19 and TRBJ1-1; possibly TRBD1 for D (5 bases). CDR3 length: 15 residues. With 5 bases removed from V and 0 bases from J, the gap between germline ends came to 13 bases. Germline loops: CDR1 LNHDA, CDR2 SQIVND (reference sequence). This CDR3 reads CASSGGWSMNTEAFF. CDR3 nucleotide sequence: TGTGCCAGTAGTGGGGGATGGAGCATGAACACTGAAGCTTTCTTT. Supplemented by reference TRBV19 and TRBJ1-1, the full variable domain reads DGGITQSPKYLFRKEGQNVTLSCEQNLNHDAMYWYRQDPGQGLRLIYYSQIVNDFQKGDIAEGYSVSREKKESFPLTVTSAQKNPTAFYLCASSGGWSMNTEAFFGQGTRLTVV.

The chain uses TRBV14 and TRBJ2-7; 7 bases agree with TRBD1. The CDR3 runs to 16 residues. CDR1 is SGHDN, CDR2 FVKESK, per germline. V lost 2 bases to trimming and J lost 0 bases; unmatched junction nucleotides: 7. The CDR3, as DNA: TGTGCCAGCAGCCAAAAGACAGGGTTCAGCTCCTACGAGCAGTACTTC. It translates to CASSQKTGFSSYEQYF.

V usage is TRBV7-9 and J usage is TRBJ2-3, with 9 bases that match TRBD1. The J segment lost 9 bases and the V segment lost 5 bases, leaving 3 bases of the junction unmatched. Germline loops: CDR1 SEHNR, CDR2 FQNEAQ (reference sequence). CDR3 length equals 12 residues. For the CDR3, the DNA is TGTGCCAGCAGCCGGACAGGGGTGACGCAGTATTTT. Residues: CASSRTGVTQYF.

This clone was observed a single time. The chain is built from TRBV5-1 and TRBJ1-1, with D unclear. Germline assignment: CDR1 SGHRS and CDR2 YFSETQ. The germline V and J ends were trimmed by 4 bases and 1 base, with 11 bases remaining between them. The CDR3 consists of 14 residues. The CDR3 is CASSPQSSNTEAFF. Here the CDR3 DNA reads TGCGCCAGCAGCCCTCAGAGTTCGAACACTGAAGCTTTCTTT.

Concerning this clone: Other DNA sequences in this specimen translate into the identical CDR3. The chain is built from TRBV30 and TRBJ2-7, with TRBD2 as a possible D gene (7 bases). The V end was cut by 0 bases, the J end by 4 bases, with 25 bases between. The CDR3 consists of 18 residues. Per germline, CDR1 GTSNPN and CDR2 SVGIG (reference sequence). CDR3 nucleotide sequence: TGTGCCTGGAGTGTAGGGGGGGGTCGGGGACGGTCCCTGTACGAGCAGTACTTC. Translating it yields CAWSVGGGRGRSLYEQYF.

The table lists this clone with a count of one. The chain uses TRBV5-1 and TRBJ2-3; the D gene is possibly TRBD1 (5 bases). Looked up from germline, CDR1 is SGHRS and CDR2 is YFSETQ. This CDR3 comprises 16 residues. The germline V and J ends were trimmed by 0 bases and 0 bases, with 11 bases remaining between them. CDR3 coding DNA: TGCGCCAGCAGCTTGGGGCAGGGCCCTAGCACAGATACGCAGTATTTT. Amino acids: CASSLGQGPSTDTQYF.

V gene TRBV11-2 combines with J gene TRBJ2-5; no definite D call. Germline CDR1 and CDR2: SGHAT and FQNNGV. CDR3 size: 13 residues. Trimming took 4 bases from V and 5 from J, leaving 11 bases between them. This CDR3 is CASSSTLPETQYF. Written as DNA, the CDR3 is TGTGCCAGCAGCTCGACCCTACCCGAGACCCAGTACTTC. The full variable domain, with the rest looked up from reference TRBV11-2 and TRBJ2-5, is EAGVAQSPRYKIIEKRQSVAFWCNPISGHATLYWYQQILGQGPKLLIQFQNNGVVDDSQLPKDRFSAERLKGVDSTLKIQPAKLEDSAVYLCASSSTLPETQYFGPGTRLLVL.

In its sample, this clone was seen once. The V gene is TRBV18, the J gene TRBJ2-1, with D uncertain. The CDR3 is 13 residues long. Deletions cut 3 bases from V and 5 bases from J, with 8 bases between. Germline CDR1 KGHSH, CDR2 LQKENI. CDR3 in amino acids: CASSPKQNNEQFF. For the CDR3, the DNA is TGTGCCAGCTCACCGAAGCAGAACAATGAGCAGTTCTTC.

The chain uses TRBV5-1 and TRBJ1-1, with TRBD1 as a possible D gene (5 bases). Trimming stripped 6 bases from V and 0 bases from J, with 15 bases between. The CDR3 is made up of 15 amino acids. Germline CDR1 and CDR2: SGHRS and YFSETQ. CDR3 sequence: CASNRMGTMNTEAFF. CDR3 DNA sequence: TGCGCCAGCAACAGGATGGGAACCATGAACACTGAAGCTTTCTTT.

This rearrangement joins TRBV2 to TRBJ1-4; D gene ambiguous. Trimming cost V 5 bases and J 8 bases, with 12 bases left between them. Germline loops: CDR1 SNHLY, CDR2 FYNNEI. This CDR3 is 13 amino acids long. This CDR3 is CASSPERGEKLFF. CDR3 bases: TGTGCCAGCAGTCCGGAACGTGGGGAAAAACTGTTTTTT.

The chain couples TRBV27 to TRBJ1-6; no definite D call. V gave up 5 bases and J gave up 0 bases, with 8 bases separating them. Germline V gene data show CDR1 as MNHEY and CDR2 as SMNVEV (reference sequence). The CDR3 spans 15 residues. CDR3 amino acids: CASSTASSYNSPLHF. The CDR3 DNA reads as TGTGCCAGCAGTACAGCGAGCTCCTATAATTCACCCCTCCACTTT.

This clone was counted a few times. The chain joins TRBV28 to TRBJ1-6; 9 bases agree with TRBD1. The CDR3 is made up of 15 amino acids. The germline V gene has CDR1 MDHEN and CDR2 SYDVKM. V trimming: 6 bases; J trimming: 7 bases; junction bases outside the gene matches: 7. CDR3 sequence reads: CASSPGQGLNSPLHF. The CDR3, as DNA: TGTGCCAGCAGCCCGGGACAGGGATTGAATTCACCCCTCCACTTT.

The gene calls are TRBV18 and TRBJ2-1; D unresolved. CDR1 and CDR2 from the germline V gene are KGHSH and LQKENI. Trimming shortened V by 0 bases and J by 12 bases, and 12 bases separated the two germline ends. The CDR3 contains 13 residues. The CDR3 DNA reads TGTGCCAGCTCACCACCTGCATCTATGGGGCAGTTCTTC. Translating it yields CASSPPASMGQFF.

The rearrangement uses TRBV10-3 and TRBJ1-2; D may be TRBD1 (5 bases). The V and J ends lost 3 bases and 0 bases respectively, with 8 bases between them. The CDR3 contains 14 residues. Germline V lookup: CDR1 ENHRY, CDR2 SYGVKD. CDR3 sequence (DNA): TGTGCCATCAGTGACCTGACAGCTAACTATGGCTACACCTTC. Translation: CAISDLTANYGYTF.

V gene TRBV6-6 combines with J gene TRBJ1-1, with 7 nucleotides matching TRBD1. The CDR3 runs to 13 residues. The junction had 4 bases not matched to a gene; V was cut back by 2 bases and J by 7 bases. Germline V gives CDR1 MNHNY, CDR2 SVGAGI (reference sequence). The CDR3 bases are TGTGCCAGCAGTTACCGAACAGGGGATGAAGCTTTCTTT. It translates to CASSYRTGDEAFF.

The gene calls are TRBV6-5 and TRBJ2-7, with D possibly TRBD2 on 6 matching bases. V was pared by 6 bases and J by 3 bases, with 15 bases between. The CDR3 has 14 residues. From germline, CDR1 is MNHEY and CDR2 SVGAGI. The CDR3 DNA reads TGTGCCAGCAGGTCCCCGGGACTGAGCTACGAGCAGTACTTC. Protein product: CASRSPGLSYEQYF.

The sample holds one count of this clone. The CDR3 sequence: CASHMSRESSYNSPLHF. The CDR3 DNA follows: TGTGCCAGCCATATGTCCAGGGAGAGCTCCTATAATTCACCCCTCCACTTT. The chain joins TRBV2 to TRBJ1-6; D is possibly TRBD1 (5 bases). CDR1 is SNHLY, CDR2 FYNNEI, per germline. The V gene lost 8 bases and the J gene lost 0 bases, with 17 bases spanning the gap. CDR3 length: 17 residues.

This clone has just one count. The chain is built from TRBV7-9 and TRBJ2-3; TRBD2 aligns across 9 bases. V dropped 7 bases and J dropped 4; count of bases not matched to a gene: 6. The V gene's germline CDR1 is SEHNR and CDR2 FQNEAQ (reference sequence). This CDR3 is built from 14 residues. The CDR3 sequence is CASKGGGAADTQYF. The CDR3 nucleotides are TGTGCCAGCAAAGGCGGGGGGGCCGCAGATACGCAGTATTTT.

Points on this clone: At one end, the junction sequence differs from germline, possibly due to a read error. The gene calls are TRBV7-7 and TRBJ2-2; D possibly corresponds to TRBD1 (6 bases). Germline V lookup: CDR1 SSHAT, CDR2 FNYEAQ (reference sequence). This CDR3 contains 13 residues. CDR3 DNA sequence: TGTGCTAGCAGCTTAGGGGGAACCGGGGAGCTGTTTTTT. It codes for CASSLGGTGELFF.

CDR3 DNA: TGTGCCAGCAGCCACGAACCGGGACCGTCCTACGAGCAGTACTTC. Protein: CASSHEPGPSYEQYF. The V call is TRBV11-2, the J call TRBJ2-7; tentatively, D is TRBD1 or TRBD2 (5 bases each). Germline values: CDR1 SGHAT, CDR2 FQNNGV. V lost 5 bases and J 1 base, leaving 15 bases between the germline ends. This CDR3 has 15 amino acids. The full variable domain, in which reference TRBV11-2 and TRBJ2-7 provide the parts outside the CDR3, is EAGVAQSPRYKIIEKRQSVAFWCNPISGHATLYWYQQILGQGPKLLIQFQNNGVVDDSQLPKDRFSAERLKGVDSTLKIQPAKLEDSAVYLCASSHEPGPSYEQYFGPGTRLTVT.

Comments on this clone: Here the CDR3 omits its conserved ending phenylalanine or tryptophan, so a read error is the likely source. The DNA is omitted, as the CDR3 cannot be located on it reliably, and the CDR3 follows TCRdb's listing. The genes are TRBV10-1 and TRBJ2-3. With termini counted, the CDR3 has 8 amino acids. From germline, CDR1 is WNHNN and CDR2 SYGVQD (reference sequence). The chain's CDR3 is CARGRGGG.

V is TRBV7-3 and J is TRBJ1-2, with D perhaps TRBD1 (5 bases). Germline V gives CDR1 SGHTA, CDR2 FQGTGA. Trimming removed 5 bases from V and 5 bases from J, with 12 bases in between. There are 13 residues in the CDR3. The CDR3 region has the DNA TGTGCCAGCAGCCCAATTGGGGGGTATGGCTACACCTTC. Translated: CASSPIGGYGYTF.

The chain employs TRBV10-3 and TRBJ2-7, with 8 bases identical to TRBD2. The CDR3 has 12 amino acids. V lost 6 bases, J lost 7 bases, and 5 bases stayed unmatched. Per the germline V gene, CDR1 is ENHRY and CDR2 is SYGVKD. CDR3 nucleotide sequence: TGTGCCATCAGCGGGGGGGCGGGAGAGCAGTACTTC. Protein sequence: CAISGGAGEQYF.

The chain couples TRBV19 to TRBJ2-2, with 7 bases that match TRBD2. After removal of 0 bases from V and 6 bases from J, the junction contained 7 bases not matched to a gene. Germline lookup yields CDR1 LNHDA and CDR2 SQIVND (reference sequence). The CDR3 totals 16 residues. The CDR3 sequence: CASSIDLAGESGELFF. The CDR3 nucleotides read TGTGCCAGTAGTATAGATCTCGCGGGGGAATCCGGGGAGCTGTTTTTT. Drawing the rest from reference TRBV19 and TRBJ2-2, the complete variable domain is DGGITQSPKYLFRKEGQNVTLSCEQNLNHDAMYWYRQDPGQGLRLIYYSQIVNDFQKGDIAEGYSVSREKKESFPLTVTSAQKNPTAFYLCASSIDLAGESGELFFGEGSRLTVL.